Listed below are T cell receptor beta chains from one sample, sequenced in a study of response to subunit inactivated influenza vaccine. Each CDR3 protein is one row after TCRdb ran MiXCR on the RT-PCR reads. Of about 570,000 distinct CDR3 sequences in the sample, 11% were seen once. These data were likewise used in another study, on T cells expressing NK-cell markers.

This specimen was PBMCs from blood, taken on the day of vaccination. The receptors were gathered from a man aged 45 to 65 who received an inactivated influenza vaccine. CDR3s include the opening cysteine and the closing phenylalanine or tryptophan. Each record gives: V gene, J gene, CDR3 protein.

V: TRBV29-1; J: TRBJ2-3; CDR3: CSVKSGTDTQYF
V: TRBV19; J: TRBJ2-3; CDR3: CASSQTWSSTDTQYF
V: TRBV12-3/TRBV12-4; J: TRBJ2-2; CDR3: CASSLGTRGELFF
V: TRBV7-9; J: TRBJ1-4; CDR3: CASSSNSGTNEKLFF
V: TRBV12-3/TRBV12-4; J: TRBJ1-3; CDR3: CASSFGSPSGNTIYF
V: TRBV12-3/TRBV12-4; J: TRBJ2-7; CDR3: CASSLPSGFGLNEQYF
V: TRBV24-1; J: TRBJ2-1; CDR3: CATSDPGWEQFF
V: TRBV11-2; J: TRBJ2-2; CDR3: CASSLLAGEAGELFF
V: TRBV11-2; J: TRBJ2-1; CDR3: CASSIYNRGRRSYNEQFF
V: TRBV4-2; J: TRBJ2-7; CDR3: CASSPMTSGRRHSYEQYF
V: TRBV18; J: TRBJ2-3; CDR3: CASSPLQGLDTQYF
V: TRBV12-3/TRBV12-4; J: TRBJ2-5; CDR3: CASSPSTGSQYF
V: TRBV5-6; J: TRBJ2-5; CDR3: CASSAFLETQYF
V: TRBV15; J: TRBJ2-3; CDR3: CATSRDLRKGGGADTQYF
V: TRBV6-2/TRBV6-3; J: TRBJ2-2; CDR3: CASSDRTGVRTGELFF
V: TRBV5-1; J: TRBJ1-1; CDR3: CASSLGTLQTEAFF
V: TRBV15; J: TRBJ2-2; CDR3: CATSIKDSTGELFF